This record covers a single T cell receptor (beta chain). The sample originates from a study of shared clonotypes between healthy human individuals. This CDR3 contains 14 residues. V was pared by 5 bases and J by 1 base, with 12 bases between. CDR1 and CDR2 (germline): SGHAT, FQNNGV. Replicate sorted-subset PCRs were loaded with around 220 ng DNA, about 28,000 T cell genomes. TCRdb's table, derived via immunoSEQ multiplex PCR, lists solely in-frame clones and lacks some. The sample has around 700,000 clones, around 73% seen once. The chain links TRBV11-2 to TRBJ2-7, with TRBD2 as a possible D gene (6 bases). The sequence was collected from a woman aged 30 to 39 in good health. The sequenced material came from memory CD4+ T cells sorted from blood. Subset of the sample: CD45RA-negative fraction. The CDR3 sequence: CASSRAEGSYEQYF. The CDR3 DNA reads TGTGCCAGCAGCCGCGCGGAGGGGTCCTACGAGCAGTACTTC.